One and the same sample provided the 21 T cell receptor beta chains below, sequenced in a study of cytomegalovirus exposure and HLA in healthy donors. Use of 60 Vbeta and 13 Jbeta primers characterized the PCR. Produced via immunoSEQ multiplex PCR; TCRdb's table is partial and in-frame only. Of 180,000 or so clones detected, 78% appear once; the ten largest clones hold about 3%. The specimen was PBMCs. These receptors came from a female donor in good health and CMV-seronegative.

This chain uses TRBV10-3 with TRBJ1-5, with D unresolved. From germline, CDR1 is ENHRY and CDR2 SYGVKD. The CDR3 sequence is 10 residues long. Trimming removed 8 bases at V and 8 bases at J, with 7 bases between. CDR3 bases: TGTGCCATCGGCCGGGAGCCCCAGCATTTT. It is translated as CAIGREPQHF.

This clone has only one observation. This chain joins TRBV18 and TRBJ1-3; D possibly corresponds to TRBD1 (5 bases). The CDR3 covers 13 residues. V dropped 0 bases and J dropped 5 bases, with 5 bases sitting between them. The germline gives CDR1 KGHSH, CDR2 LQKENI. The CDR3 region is CASSPPDRNTIYF. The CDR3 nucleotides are TGTGCCAGCTCACCACCGGACAGAAACACCATATATTTT.

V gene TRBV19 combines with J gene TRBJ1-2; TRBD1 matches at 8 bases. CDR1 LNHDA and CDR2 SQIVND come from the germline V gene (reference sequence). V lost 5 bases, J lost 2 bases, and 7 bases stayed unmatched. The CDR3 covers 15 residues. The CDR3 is CASSDRGLINYGYTF. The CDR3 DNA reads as TGTGCCAGTAGTGACAGGGGACTCATAAACTATGGCTACACCTTC.

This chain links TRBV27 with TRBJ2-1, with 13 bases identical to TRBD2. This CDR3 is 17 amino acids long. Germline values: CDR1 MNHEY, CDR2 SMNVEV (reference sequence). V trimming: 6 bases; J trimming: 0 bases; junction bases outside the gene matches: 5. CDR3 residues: CASRVTSGRPSYNEQFF. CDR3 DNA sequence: TGTGCCAGCAGGGTGACTAGCGGGAGGCCCTCCTACAATGAGCAGTTCTTC.

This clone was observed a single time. The CDR3 spells CASSLAFGLSGTEAFF. The CDR3 DNA sequence: TGTGCCAGCAGCTTAGCTTTTGGCTTAAGCGGGACTGAAGCTTTCTTT. This chain uses TRBV11-3 with TRBJ1-1, with D unresolved. V lost 1 base, J lost 5 bases, and 17 bases lay in between. Germline assignment: CDR1 SGHNT and CDR2 YENEEA. The CDR3 is 16 amino acids.

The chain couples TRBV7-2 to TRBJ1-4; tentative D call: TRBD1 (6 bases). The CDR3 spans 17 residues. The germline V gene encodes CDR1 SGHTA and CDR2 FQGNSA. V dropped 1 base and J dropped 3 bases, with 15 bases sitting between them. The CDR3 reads CASSLVGTSGANEKLFF. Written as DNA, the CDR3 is TGTGCCAGCAGCTTAGTGGGGACATCAGGGGCTAATGAAAAACTGTTTTTT.

CDR3 in amino acids: CASSQAPASGVYNEQFF. CDR3 DNA sequence: TGTGCCAGCAGCCAAGCCCCGGCTAGCGGGGTCTACAATGAGCAGTTCTTC. The J gene is TRBJ2-1, the V gene TRBV9, with TRBD2 matching over 9 bases. The CDR3 covers 17 residues. Germline loops: CDR1 SGDLS, CDR2 YYNGEE. The V gene end was trimmed by 4 bases and the J gene end by 3 bases; junction bases not matched to a gene: 11.

Here the CDR3 reads CASSVGSSSYNEQFF. The CDR3 DNA reads as TGTGCCAGCAGCGTAGGGTCGAGCTCCTACAATGAGCAGTTCTTC. The rearrangement joins TRBV9 to TRBJ2-1; no definite D call. This CDR3 has 15 residues. Looked up from germline, CDR1 is SGDLS and CDR2 is YYNGEE. With 0 bases removed from V and 0 bases from J, the gap between germline ends came to 7 bases.

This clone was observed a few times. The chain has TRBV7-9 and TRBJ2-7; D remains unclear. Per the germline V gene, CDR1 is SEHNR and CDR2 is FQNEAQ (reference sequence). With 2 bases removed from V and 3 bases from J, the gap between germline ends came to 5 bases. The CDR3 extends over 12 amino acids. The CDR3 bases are TGTGCCAGCAGCTTAACCTACTACGAGCAGTACTTC. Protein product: CASSLTYYEQYF. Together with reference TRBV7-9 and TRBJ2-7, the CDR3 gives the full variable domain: DTGVSQNPRHKITKRGQNVTFRCDPISEHNRLYWYRQTLGQGPEFLTYFQNEAQLEKSRLLSDRFSAERPKGSFSTLEIQRTEQGDSAMYLCASSLTYYEQYFGPGTRLTVT.

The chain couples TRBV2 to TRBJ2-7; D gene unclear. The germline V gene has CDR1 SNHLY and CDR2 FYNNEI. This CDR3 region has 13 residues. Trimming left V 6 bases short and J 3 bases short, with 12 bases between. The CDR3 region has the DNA TGTGCCAGCAGCGCGGAGTATTTCTACGAGCAGTACTTC. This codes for CASSAEYFYEQYF.

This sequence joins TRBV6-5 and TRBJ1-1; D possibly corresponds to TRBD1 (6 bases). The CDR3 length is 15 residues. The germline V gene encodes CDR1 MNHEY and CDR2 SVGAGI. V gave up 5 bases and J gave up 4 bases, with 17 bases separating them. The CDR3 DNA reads TGTGCCAGCAGTACCGACCAGGGGTTAGGCACTGAAGCTTTCTTT. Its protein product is CASSTDQGLGTEAFF.

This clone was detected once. The CDR3 DNA is TGCGCCAGCAGCCAAGACAGGGCGGGGGTGGGGACCCAGTACTTC. It encodes CASSQDRAGVGTQYF. This chain uses TRBV4-3 with TRBJ2-5; 7 nucleotides match TRBD2. The V gene's germline CDR1 is LGHNA and CDR2 YSLEER. There are 15 residues in the CDR3. The ends lost 0 bases at V and 7 bases at J; junction bases unmatched: 8.

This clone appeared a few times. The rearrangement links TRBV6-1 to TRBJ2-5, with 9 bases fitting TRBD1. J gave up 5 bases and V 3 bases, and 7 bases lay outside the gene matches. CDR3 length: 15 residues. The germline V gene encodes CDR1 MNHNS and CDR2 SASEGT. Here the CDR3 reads CASSDLGTGWETQYF. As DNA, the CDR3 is TGTGCCAGCAGTGATCTCGGGACAGGGTGGGAGACCCAGTACTTC.

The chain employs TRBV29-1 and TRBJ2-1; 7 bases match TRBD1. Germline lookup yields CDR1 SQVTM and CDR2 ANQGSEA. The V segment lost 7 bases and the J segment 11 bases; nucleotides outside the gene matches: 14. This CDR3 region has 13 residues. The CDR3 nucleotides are TGCAGCGCCGCCCCCTCCGACAGGGTTAAGCAGTTCTTC. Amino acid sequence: CSAAPSDRVKQFF.

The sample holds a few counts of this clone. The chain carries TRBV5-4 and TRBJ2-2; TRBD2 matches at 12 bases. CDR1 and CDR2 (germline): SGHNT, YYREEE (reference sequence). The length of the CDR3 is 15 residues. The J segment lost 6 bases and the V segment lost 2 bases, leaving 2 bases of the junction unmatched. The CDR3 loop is CASSFGTSGSGELFF. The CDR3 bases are TGTGCCAGCAGCTTCGGGACTAGCGGGTCCGGGGAGCTGTTTTTT.

CDR3 residues: CAISGRRGGGPSSYNEQFF. DNA for the CDR3: TGTGCCATCAGTGGCCGCCGAGGCGGGGGCCCCAGCTCCTACAATGAGCAGTTCTTC. The chain uses TRBV10-3 and TRBJ2-1, with D possibly TRBD2 on 7 matching bases. V dropped 4 bases and J dropped 0 bases, with 22 bases sitting between them. The germline V gene has CDR1 ENHRY and CDR2 SYGVKD. CDR3 length: 19 residues.

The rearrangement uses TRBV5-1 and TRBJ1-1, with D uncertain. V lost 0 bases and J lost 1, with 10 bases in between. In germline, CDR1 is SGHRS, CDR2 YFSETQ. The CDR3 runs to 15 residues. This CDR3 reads CASSLDRFKNTEAFF. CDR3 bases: TGCGCCAGCAGCTTGGATCGGTTCAAGAACACTGAAGCTTTCTTT.

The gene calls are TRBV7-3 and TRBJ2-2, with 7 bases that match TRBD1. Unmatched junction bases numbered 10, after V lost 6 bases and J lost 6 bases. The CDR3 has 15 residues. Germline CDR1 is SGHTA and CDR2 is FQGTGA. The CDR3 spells CASSGAGGSSGELFF. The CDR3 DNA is TGTGCCAGCAGTGGGGCAGGGGGAAGCTCCGGGGAGCTGTTTTTT.

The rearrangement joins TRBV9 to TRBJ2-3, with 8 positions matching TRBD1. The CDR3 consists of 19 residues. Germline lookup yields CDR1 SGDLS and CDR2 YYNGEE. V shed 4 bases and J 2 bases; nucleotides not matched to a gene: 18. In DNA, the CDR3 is TGTGCCAGCAGCATGAATTGGGGCGCAGGGGGCGTCCCCACAGATACGCAGTATTTT. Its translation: CASSMNWGAGGVPTDTQYF.

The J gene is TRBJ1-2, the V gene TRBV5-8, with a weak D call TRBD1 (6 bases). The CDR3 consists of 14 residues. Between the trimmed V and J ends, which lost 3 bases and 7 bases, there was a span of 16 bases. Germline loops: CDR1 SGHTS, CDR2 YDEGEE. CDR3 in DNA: TGTGCCAGCAGCTGGCTGCCAGGGGATGGTGGCTACACCTTC. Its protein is CASSWLPGDGGYTF.

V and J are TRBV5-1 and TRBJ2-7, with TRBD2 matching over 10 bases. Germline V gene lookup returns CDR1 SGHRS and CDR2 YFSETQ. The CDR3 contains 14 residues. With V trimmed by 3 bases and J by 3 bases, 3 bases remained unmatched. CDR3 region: CASSWASGSYEQYF. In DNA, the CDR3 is TGCGCCAGCAGCTGGGCTAGCGGGAGCTACGAGCAGTACTTC.